This T cell receptor beta chain appears in the sequencing data of a study of blood T cells in healthy people across ages. Across the whole study: About one barcoded beta molecule per two T cells came from capture by template switching.

To note about this clonotype: Its antigen is currently unknown.

Through a sample-barcoded 5' primer and a J-beta primer mix, a second PCR was run for roughly 6 to 12 cycles. From each sample, at least 2.5 million paired-end reads containing CDR3 were obtained. Each CDR3 protein is one row after TCRdb ran MiXCR on the 5' RACE reads. Counted here are approximately 800,000 distinct CDR3 sequences, 25% occurring once; the ten biggest clones make up roughly 3.5%. The germline CDR1 and CDR2 sequences are DFQATT and SNEGSKA (reference sequence). This CDR3 contains 13 residues. V was clipped by 3 bases and J by 2 bases, with 8 bases between them. Whole-study findings and limits: Long-lived and aged donors differed, with more naive CD4+ cells and higher diversity in the long-lived.

These data also formed part of another study, on T cells of mothers and their children.

The sequenced sample was blood. The TCR comes from a boy aged 5-17 years in good health. The chain uses TRBV20-1 and TRBJ2-1; D ambiguous. Written as DNA, the CDR3 is TGCAGTGCTAGGGGTGGCACCTACAATGAGCAGTTCTTC. Encoded protein: CSARGGTYNEQFF.